A single sample gave rise to the 5 T cell receptor beta chains below, sequenced in a study of T-cell memory formation after mild COVID-19. Each CDR3 protein is one row after TCRdb ran MiXCR on the 5' RACE reads. The table lists under 600,000 distinct CDR3 sequences, about 22% of them singletons. Sequencing was performed on PBMCs or a T cell subset sorted from them (not recorded which). These receptors all stem from an adult woman who had mild COVID-19 (a few samples of this study predate the infection). Cell type and time point are not known.

The DNA for the CDR3 is TGTGCCAGCAGCATCTCCGGGGTAACCTACGAGCAGTACTTC. The encoded protein is CASSISGVTYEQYF. The gene calls are TRBV5-4 and TRBJ2-7; tentatively, D is TRBD2 (5 bases). The ends were cut back, 4 bases at V and 2 bases at J, with 13 bases in the middle. From germline, CDR1 is SGHNT and CDR2 YYREEE (reference sequence). The CDR3 is 14 residues long.

The chain recombines TRBV29-1 with TRBJ1-5; D is undetermined. The germline CDR1 and CDR2 sequences are SQVTM and ANQGSEA. Trimming removed 7 bases from V and 5 bases from J, with 15 bases in between. CDR3 size: 13 residues. The chain's CDR3 is CSARLGSDQPQHF. The CDR3 DNA follows: TGCAGCGCTAGATTGGGAAGCGATCAGCCCCAGCATTTT.

The CDR3 DNA is TGTGCCAGCAGTTACTCCGGGACAGGGAACTCTGGGGCCAACGTCCTGACTTTC. Protein: CASSYSGTGNSGANVLTF. The gene calls are TRBV6-2 or TRBV6-3 and TRBJ2-6, with TRBD1 matching 9 bases. Losses at the gene ends were 0 bases for V and 0 bases for J; bases not matched to a gene: 3. The length of the CDR3 is 18 residues. Per the germline V gene, CDR1 is MNHEY and CDR2 is SVGEGT.

This rearrangement joins TRBV6-5 to TRBJ2-3; 9 bases line up with TRBD1. The CDR3 is 14 amino acids. V lost 2 bases and J lost 4; bases outside the gene matches: 1. The V gene's germline CDR1 is MNHEY and CDR2 SVGAGI. DNA for the CDR3: TGTGCCAGCAGTTACAGGACAGGGGCAGATACGCAGTATTTT. It specifies CASSYRTGADTQYF.

This rearrangement joins TRBV6-2 or TRBV6-3 to TRBJ2-2; 7 bases agree with TRBD1. Trimming removed 6 bases from V and 4 bases from J; junction bases left unmatched: 8. The CDR3 has 15 residues. Germline values: CDR1 MNHEY, CDR2 SVGEGT. CDR3 coding DNA: TGTGCCAGCAGCAGGGACAGACGAGGCACCGGGGAGCTGTTTTTT. This codes for CASSRDRRGTGELFF.